A selection of T cell receptor beta chains follows, all from one sample in a study of vaccination effects on CD4 cells after COVID-19. Which antigens these TCRs recognize remains unknown. Repertoires were generated with immunoSEQ multiplex PCR, while TCRdb's copy carries only in-frame clones and drops some. The sample yields more than 20,000 clones, approximately 79% seen once. The sequences come from CD4+ T cells from PBMCs cultured with HCoV-229E spike peptides, collected after COVID-19 vaccination. These receptor sequences come from a human donor who received a COVID-19 vaccine. CDR3s include the opening cysteine and the closing phenylalanine or tryptophan. D genes are given only for firm matches. Expanded clones get a size class; other rows say once, few or many, or leave the size out.

d_gene: .; j_gene: TRBJ1-2; abundance: .; v_gene: TRBV3-1/TRBV3-2; CDR3nt: TGTGCCAGCAGCCAAGACGTGGTCCTTGGCTACACCTTC; CDR3aa: CASSQDVVLGYTF
d_gene: TRBD2; j_gene: TRBJ2-1; abundance: .; v_gene: TRBV5-4; CDR3nt: TGTGCCAGCAGCTTAGCGGGAGGAAATGAGCAGTTCTTC; CDR3aa: CASSLAGGNEQFF
d_gene: TRBD2; j_gene: TRBJ2-5; abundance: .; v_gene: TRBV11-2; CDR3nt: TGTGCCAGCAGCTTAGTTACGGGACTAGCGTACCAAGAGACCCAGTACTTC; CDR3aa: CASSLVTGLAYQETQYF
d_gene: .; j_gene: TRBJ1-3; abundance: .; v_gene: TRBV9; CDR3nt: TGTGCCAGCAGCGGGGGATACTCTGGAAACACCATATATTTT; CDR3aa: CASSGGYSGNTIYF
d_gene: .; j_gene: TRBJ1-1; abundance: few; v_gene: TRBV6-6; CDR3nt: TGTGCCAGCAGCGGAGGGGGATTCACTGAAGCTTTCTTT; CDR3aa: CASSGGGFTEAFF
d_gene: .; j_gene: TRBJ1-1; abundance: .; v_gene: TRBV6-1; CDR3nt: TGTGCCAGCAGTGAAGCTTGGGGTTCCGCGGAAGCTTTCTTT; CDR3aa: CASSEAWGSAEAFF
d_gene: .; j_gene: TRBJ2-7; abundance: few; v_gene: TRBV5-3; CDR3nt: TGTGCCAGAAGCTTTGTGGCCCCCTACGAGCAGTACTTC; CDR3aa: CARSFVAPYEQYF
d_gene: TRBD2; j_gene: TRBJ2-7; abundance: .; v_gene: TRBV11-2; CDR3nt: TGTGCCAGCAGCCGCACTAGCGGGGCCTTTAGTGGGCAGTACTTC; CDR3aa: CASSRTSGAFSGQYF
d_gene: TRBD1; j_gene: TRBJ2-1; abundance: few; v_gene: TRBV27; CDR3nt: TGTGCCAGCAGTTTAAGGACAGGACATTATAATGAGCAGTTCTTC; CDR3aa: CASSLRTGHYNEQFF
d_gene: TRBD2; j_gene: TRBJ2-7; abundance: .; v_gene: TRBV6-6; CDR3nt: TGTGCCAGTTTAAGCGGGGGGGCCTACGAGCAGTACTTC; CDR3aa: CASLSGGAYEQYF
d_gene: .; j_gene: TRBJ2-5; abundance: .; v_gene: TRBV19; CDR3nt: TGTGCCAGTAGTATTCAAGGGGAAGAGACCCAGTACTTC; CDR3aa: CASSIQGEETQYF
d_gene: TRBD2; j_gene: TRBJ2-1; abundance: .; v_gene: TRBV7-2; CDR3nt: TGTGCCAGCAGCTTCGCGGGACTAGCGGGAGTGAATGAGCAGTTCTTC; CDR3aa: CASSFAGLAGVNEQFF
d_gene: .; j_gene: TRBJ2-1; abundance: .; v_gene: TRBV15; CDR3nt: TGTGCCACCAGCAGAGATCTGGGGTATGGGTACAATGAGCAGTTCTTC; CDR3aa: CATSRDLGYGYNEQFF
d_gene: .; j_gene: TRBJ2-4; abundance: .; v_gene: TRBV9; CDR3nt: TGTGCCAGCAGCGTCAGTTTTGGGGGTGCCAAAAACATTCAGTACTTC; CDR3aa: CASSVSFGGAKNIQYF
d_gene: .; j_gene: TRBJ2-7; abundance: few; v_gene: TRBV2; CDR3nt: TGTGCCAGCAGTGAAGACGATTTGGAGCAGTACTTC; CDR3aa: CASSEDDLEQYF
d_gene: TRBD1; j_gene: TRBJ1-2; abundance: few; v_gene: TRBV6-5; CDR3nt: TGTGCCAGCAGTCTGATGGACAGGGAGTATGGCTACACCTTC; CDR3aa: CASSLMDREYGYTF
d_gene: TRBD2; j_gene: TRBJ2-1; abundance: .; v_gene: TRBV27; CDR3nt: TGTGCCAGCAGTCTAGCGGGATGGAGTTCCTACAATGAGCAGTTCTTC; CDR3aa: CASSLAGWSSYNEQFF
d_gene: TRBD1; j_gene: TRBJ1-5; abundance: few; v_gene: TRBV12-3/TRBV12-4; CDR3nt: TGTGCCAGCAGAAGGACAGGTAATCAGCCCCAGCATTTT; CDR3aa: CASRRTGNQPQHF
d_gene: TRBD1; j_gene: TRBJ1-2; abundance: .; v_gene: TRBV2; CDR3nt: TGTGCCAGCAGTGAAGCGGAGACAGGGAATAACTATGGCTACACCTTC; CDR3aa: CASSEAETGNNYGYTF
d_gene: TRBD2; j_gene: TRBJ2-1; abundance: .; v_gene: TRBV4-1; CDR3nt: TGCGCCAGCAGCCAAGAAAGTCTAGCGGGAGAGAGTGAGCAGTTCTTC; CDR3aa: CASSQESLAGESEQFF
d_gene: .; j_gene: TRBJ2-1; abundance: .; v_gene: TRBV5-1; CDR3nt: TGCGCCAGCAGCCCAACTCAAGCGGTGGTGAATGAGCAGTTCTTC; CDR3aa: CASSPTQAVVNEQFF
d_gene: TRBD1; j_gene: TRBJ1-5; abundance: once; v_gene: TRBV7-8; CDR3nt: TGTGCCAGCAGCTTAGATTCAGGGGGTTGGCAGCCCCAGCATTTT; CDR3aa: CASSLDSGGWQPQHF
d_gene: TRBD1; j_gene: TRBJ1-1; abundance: .; v_gene: TRBV7-9; CDR3nt: TGTGCCAGCAGTTCAGGACAGGGAGGGGAAGGTGAAGCTTTCTTT; CDR3aa: CASSSGQGGEGEAFF